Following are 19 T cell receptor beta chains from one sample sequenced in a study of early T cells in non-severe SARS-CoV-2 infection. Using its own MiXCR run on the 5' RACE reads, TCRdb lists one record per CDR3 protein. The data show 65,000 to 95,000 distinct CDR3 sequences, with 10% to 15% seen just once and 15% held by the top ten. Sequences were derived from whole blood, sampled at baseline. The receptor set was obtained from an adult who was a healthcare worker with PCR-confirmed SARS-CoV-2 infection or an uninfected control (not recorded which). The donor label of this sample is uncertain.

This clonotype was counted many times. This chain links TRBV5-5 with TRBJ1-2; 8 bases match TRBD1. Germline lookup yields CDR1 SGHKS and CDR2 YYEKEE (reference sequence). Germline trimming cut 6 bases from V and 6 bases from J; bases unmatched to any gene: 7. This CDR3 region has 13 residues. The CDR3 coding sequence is TGTGCCAGCACCGCGACAGGGGCCCATGGCTACACCTTC. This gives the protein CASTATGAHGYTF.

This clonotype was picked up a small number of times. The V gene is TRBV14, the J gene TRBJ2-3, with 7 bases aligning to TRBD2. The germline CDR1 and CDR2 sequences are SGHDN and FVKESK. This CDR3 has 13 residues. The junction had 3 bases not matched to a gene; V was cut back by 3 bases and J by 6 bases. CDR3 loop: CASSHAGVDTQYF. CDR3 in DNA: TGTGCCAGCAGCCACGCGGGGGTGGATACGCAGTATTTT.

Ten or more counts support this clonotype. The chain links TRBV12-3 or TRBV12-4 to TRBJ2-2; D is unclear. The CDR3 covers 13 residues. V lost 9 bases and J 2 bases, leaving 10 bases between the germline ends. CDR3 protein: CASRRYNTGELFF. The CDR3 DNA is TGTGCCAGTCGACGGTATAACACCGGGGAGCTGTTTTTT.

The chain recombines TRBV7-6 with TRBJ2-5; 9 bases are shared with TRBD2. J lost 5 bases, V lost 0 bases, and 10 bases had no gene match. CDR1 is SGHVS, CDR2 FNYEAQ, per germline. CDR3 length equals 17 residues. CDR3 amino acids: CASSLAGLAGLGETQYF. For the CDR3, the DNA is TGTGCCAGCAGCTTAGCCGGGCTAGCGGGGCTCGGGGAGACCCAGTACTTC. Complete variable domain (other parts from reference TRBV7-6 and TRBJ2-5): GAGVSQSPRYKVTKRGQDVALRCDPISGHVSLYWYRQALGQGPEFLTYFNYEAQQDKSGLPNDRFSAERPEGSISTLTIQRTEQRDSAMYRCASSLAGLAGLGETQYFGPGTRLLVL.

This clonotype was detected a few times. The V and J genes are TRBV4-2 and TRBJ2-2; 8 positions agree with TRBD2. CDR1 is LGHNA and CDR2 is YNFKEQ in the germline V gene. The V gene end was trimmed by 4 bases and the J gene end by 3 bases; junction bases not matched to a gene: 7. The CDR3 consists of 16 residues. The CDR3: CASSPNPGGDTGELFF. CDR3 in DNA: TGTGCCAGCAGCCCCAACCCCGGGGGGGACACCGGGGAGCTGTTTTTT.

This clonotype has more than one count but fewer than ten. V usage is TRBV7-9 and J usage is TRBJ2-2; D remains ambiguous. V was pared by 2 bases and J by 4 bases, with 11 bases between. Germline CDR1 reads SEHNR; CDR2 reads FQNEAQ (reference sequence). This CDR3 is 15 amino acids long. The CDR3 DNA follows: TGTGCCAGCAGCTTACGGATCTTATCCACCGGGGAGCTGTTTTTT. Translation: CASSLRILSTGELFF.

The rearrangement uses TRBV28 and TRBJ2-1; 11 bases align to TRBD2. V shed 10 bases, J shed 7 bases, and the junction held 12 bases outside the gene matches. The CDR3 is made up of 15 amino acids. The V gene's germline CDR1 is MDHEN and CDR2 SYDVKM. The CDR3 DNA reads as TGTGCCACCACGGAGGTGACTAGCGGGATGAATGAGCAGTTCTTC. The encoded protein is CATTEVTSGMNEQFF.

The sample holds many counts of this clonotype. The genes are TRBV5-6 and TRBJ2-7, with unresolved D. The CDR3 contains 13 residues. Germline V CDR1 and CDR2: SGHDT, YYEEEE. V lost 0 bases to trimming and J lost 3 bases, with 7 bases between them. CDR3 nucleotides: TGTGCCAGCAGCTTGGGGGCCGACTACGAGCAGTACTTC. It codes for CASSLGADYEQYF.

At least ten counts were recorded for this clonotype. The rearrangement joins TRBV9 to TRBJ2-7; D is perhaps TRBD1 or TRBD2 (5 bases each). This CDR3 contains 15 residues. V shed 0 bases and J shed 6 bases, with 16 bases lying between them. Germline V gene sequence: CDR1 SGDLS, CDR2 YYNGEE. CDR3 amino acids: CASSVAWAGTGEQYF. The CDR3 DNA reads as TGTGCCAGCAGCGTAGCGTGGGCAGGGACGGGCGAGCAGTACTTC.

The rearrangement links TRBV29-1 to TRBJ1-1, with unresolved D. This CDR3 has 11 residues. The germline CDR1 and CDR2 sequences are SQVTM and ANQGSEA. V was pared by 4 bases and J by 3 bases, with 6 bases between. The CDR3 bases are TGCAGCGTTGCGGAGCACACTGAAGCTTTCTTT. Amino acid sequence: CSVAEHTEAFF.

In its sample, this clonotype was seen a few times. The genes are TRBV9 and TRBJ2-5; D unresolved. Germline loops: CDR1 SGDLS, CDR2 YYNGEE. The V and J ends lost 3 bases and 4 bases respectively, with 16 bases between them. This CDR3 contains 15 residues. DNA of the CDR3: TGTGCCAGCAGCGCCCCCTTTGACGAAGGAGAGACCCAGTACTTC. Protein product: CASSAPFDEGETQYF.

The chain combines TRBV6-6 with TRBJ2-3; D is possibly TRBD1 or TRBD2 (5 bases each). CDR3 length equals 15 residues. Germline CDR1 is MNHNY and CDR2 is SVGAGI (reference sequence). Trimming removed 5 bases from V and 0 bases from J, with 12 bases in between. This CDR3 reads CASSTGTASTDTQYF. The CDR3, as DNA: TGTGCCAGCAGTACTGGGACCGCTAGCACAGATACGCAGTATTTT.

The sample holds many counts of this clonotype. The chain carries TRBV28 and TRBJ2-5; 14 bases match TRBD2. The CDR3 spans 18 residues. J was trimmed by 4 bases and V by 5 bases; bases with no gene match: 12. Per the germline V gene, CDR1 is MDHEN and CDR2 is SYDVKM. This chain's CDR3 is CASSDTRGTSGSRETQYF. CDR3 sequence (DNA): TGTGCCAGCAGTGATACTCGAGGGACTAGCGGGAGCCGAGAGACCCAGTACTTC. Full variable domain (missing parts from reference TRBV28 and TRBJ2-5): DVKVTQSSRYLVKRTGEKVFLECVQDMDHENMFWYRQDPGLGLRLIYFSYDVKMKEKGDIPEGYSVSREKKERFSLILESASTNQTSMYLCASSDTRGTSGSRETQYFGPGTRLLVL.

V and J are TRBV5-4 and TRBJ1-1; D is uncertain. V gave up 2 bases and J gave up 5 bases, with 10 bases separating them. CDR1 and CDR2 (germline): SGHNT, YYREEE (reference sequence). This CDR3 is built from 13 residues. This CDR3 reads CASSFAEHTEAFF. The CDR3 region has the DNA TGTGCCAGCAGCTTTGCAGAGCATACTGAAGCTTTCTTT.

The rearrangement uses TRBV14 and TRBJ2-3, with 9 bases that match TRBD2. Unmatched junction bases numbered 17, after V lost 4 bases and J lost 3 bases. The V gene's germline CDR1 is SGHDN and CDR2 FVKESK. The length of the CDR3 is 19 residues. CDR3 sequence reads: CASSPSTLYSGRWTDTQYF. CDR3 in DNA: TGTGCCAGCAGCCCCTCCACCCTCTATAGCGGGAGATGGACAGATACGCAGTATTTT.

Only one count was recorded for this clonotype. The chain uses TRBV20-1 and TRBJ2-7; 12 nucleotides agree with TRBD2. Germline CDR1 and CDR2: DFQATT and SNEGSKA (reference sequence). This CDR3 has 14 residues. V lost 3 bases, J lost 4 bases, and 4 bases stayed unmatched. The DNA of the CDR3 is TGCAGTGCTAGGACTAGCGGGAGAGGTTACGAGCAGTACTTC. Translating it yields CSARTSGRGYEQYF.

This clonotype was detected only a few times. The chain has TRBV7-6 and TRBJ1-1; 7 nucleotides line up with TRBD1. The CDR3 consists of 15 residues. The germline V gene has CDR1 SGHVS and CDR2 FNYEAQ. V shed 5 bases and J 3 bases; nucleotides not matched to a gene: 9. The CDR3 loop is CASSPSTGRDTEAFF. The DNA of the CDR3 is TGTGCCAGCAGCCCATCGACAGGGCGGGACACTGAAGCTTTCTTT.

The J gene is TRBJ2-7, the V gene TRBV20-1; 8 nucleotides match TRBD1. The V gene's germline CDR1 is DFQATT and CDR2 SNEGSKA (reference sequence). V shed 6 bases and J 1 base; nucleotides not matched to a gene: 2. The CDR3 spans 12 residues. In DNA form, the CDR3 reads TGCAGTGCAAGGGACAGGTCCTACGAGCAGTACTTC. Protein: CSARDRSYEQYF.

This CDR3 is CSARGGWNSPLHF. For the CDR3, the DNA is TGCAGTGCTAGAGGGGGTTGGAATTCACCCCTCCACTTT. This rearrangement joins TRBV20-1 to TRBJ1-6; D is ambiguous. Germline V lookup: CDR1 DFQATT, CDR2 SNEGSKA (reference sequence). Trimming left V 1 base short and J 7 bases short, with 8 bases between. The CDR3 covers 13 residues.